The 22 T cell receptor beta chains given below trace back to one sample, sequenced in a study of shared clonotypes between healthy human individuals. The protocol was immunoSEQ multiplex PCR, while the TCRdb copy is restricted to in-frame clones and leaves out a portion. The sample lists some 2,100,000 clones; approximately 95% were seen once. Sequencing input: naive CD4+ T cells sorted from blood. Specified subset: CD45RA+ positively selected. Receptors originate from a man aged 18 to 35 in good health.

This chain uses TRBV5-1 with TRBJ2-3; no reliable D call. The CDR3 is 14 amino acids. V was pared by 5 bases and J by 4 bases, with 14 bases between. Germline lookup yields CDR1 SGHRS and CDR2 YFSETQ. CDR3 nucleotides: TGCGCCAGCAGGCGTTGGGGAACCGCAGATACGCAGTATTTT. Its protein product is CASRRWGTADTQYF.

The V call is TRBV7-2, the J call TRBJ2-1; 16 bases fit TRBD2. The CDR3 consists of 19 residues. V lost 2 bases, J lost 4 bases, and 8 bases stayed unmatched. CDR1 is SGHTA and CDR2 is FQGNSA in the germline V gene. CDR3 in DNA: TGTGCCAGCAGCTTATCCCAGGGACTAGCGGGAGGGGGATACAATGAGCAGTTCTTC. This gives the protein CASSLSQGLAGGGYNEQFF.

This rearrangement joins TRBV7-9 to TRBJ2-7, with D unresolved. Germline CDR1 and CDR2: SEHNR and FQNEAQ (reference sequence). This CDR3 is built from 12 residues. Trimming took off 1 base at V and 5 bases at J, with 6 bases between the two ends. The CDR3 coding sequence is TGTGCCAGCAGCTTAGAGGCCCACGAGCAGTACTTC. This sequence encodes CASSLEAHEQYF.

As regards this clone: This same CDR3 is encoded by further DNA sequences in the sample. This sequence joins TRBV28 and TRBJ1-5; D may be TRBD1 (5 bases). The CDR3 is made up of 15 amino acids. The germline gives CDR1 MDHEN, CDR2 SYDVKM. Trimming left V 3 bases short and J 0 bases short, with 9 bases between. The CDR3 protein is CASSLGGSSNQPQHF. The CDR3, as DNA: TGTGCCAGCAGTTTGGGGGGAAGTAGCAATCAGCCCCAGCATTTT.

This CDR3 reads CAWSEGTAYGYTF. CDR3 DNA: TGTGCCTGGAGCGAGGGGACAGCCTATGGCTACACCTTC. This rearrangement joins TRBV30 to TRBJ1-2; 7 bases align to TRBD1. CDR1 GTSNPN and CDR2 SVGIG come from the germline V gene (reference sequence). The CDR3 loop spans 13 amino acids. V shed 3 bases, J shed 4 bases, and the junction held 5 bases outside the gene matches.

This chain uses TRBV28 with TRBJ1-6; no clear D gene. The V end lost 7 bases, the J end lost 4 bases, and 17 bases lay between the germline ends. The germline V gene encodes CDR1 MDHEN and CDR2 SYDVKM. This CDR3 spans 16 amino acids. CDR3 protein: CASTSSGAPYNSPLHF. The DNA of the CDR3 is TGTGCCAGCACCTCATCCGGAGCACCTTATAATTCACCCCTCCACTTT.

The V gene is TRBV6-5, the J gene TRBJ2-3; D is perhaps TRBD2 (6 bases). The CDR3 totals 13 residues. The V end lost 5 bases, the J end lost 4 bases, and 10 bases lay between the germline ends. The germline gives CDR1 MNHEY, CDR2 SVGAGI. CDR3 residues: CASSLTGADTQYF. As DNA, the CDR3 is TGTGCCAGCAGTCTGACGGGGGCAGATACGCAGTATTTT.

This clone appeared a single time. The V gene is TRBV15, the J gene TRBJ2-5; D may be TRBD1 (5 bases). This CDR3 region has 15 residues. Trimming removed 1 base at V and 0 bases at J, with 9 bases between. Germline V gene data show CDR1 as LNHNV and CDR2 as YYDKDF (reference sequence). Written as DNA, the CDR3 is TGTGCCACCAGCAGAGTGGACAAAAACCAAGAGACCCAGTACTTC. It codes for CATSRVDKNQETQYF.

The chain links TRBV2 to TRBJ2-7, with 11 bases lining up with TRBD1. CDR3 length: 14 residues. Germline V lookup: CDR1 SNHLY, CDR2 FYNNEI. V was pared by 4 bases and J by 4 bases, with 3 bases of the junction left unmatched. CDR3 loop: CASSVDRGLYEQYF. CDR3 sequence (DNA): TGTGCCAGCAGTGTGGACAGGGGGCTGTACGAGCAGTACTTC.

This clone was detected only a few times. Different DNA sequences within this sample yield the same CDR3. The genes are TRBV10-3 and TRBJ1-6; 7 nucleotides agree with TRBD1. This CDR3 has 13 amino acids. J was trimmed by 6 bases and V by 10 bases; bases with no gene match: 6. Germline assignment: CDR1 ENHRY and CDR2 SYGVKD. The CDR3 sequence: CATRQGPNSPLHF. In DNA, the CDR3 is TGTGCCACGAGACAGGGACCTAATTCACCCCTCCACTTT.

The V and J genes are TRBV30 and TRBJ1-5, with D unresolved. The germline V gene has CDR1 GTSNPN and CDR2 SVGIG (reference sequence). The V end was cut by 0 bases, the J end by 2 bases, with 17 bases between. There are 17 residues in the CDR3. The CDR3 spells CAWSVPPWAGGNQPQHF. Here the CDR3 DNA reads TGTGCCTGGAGTGTACCTCCATGGGCAGGAGGCAATCAGCCCCAGCATTTT.

This chain connects TRBV4-1 to TRBJ2-5; 9 nucleotides agree with TRBD1. V shed 3 bases, J shed 2 bases, and the junction held 7 bases outside the gene matches. The germline CDR1 and CDR2 sequences are MGHRA and YSYEKL. The CDR3 contains 16 residues. The CDR3 DNA reads TGCGCCAGCAGCCAGACCCGGACAGGGGTTCAAGAGACCCAGTACTTC. Translated, it gives CASSQTRTGVQETQYF.

The chain employs TRBV10-3 and TRBJ1-6, with unresolved D. V was trimmed by 0 bases and J by 4 bases, leaving 13 bases between them. CDR3 length: 17 amino acids. The germline V gene encodes CDR1 ENHRY and CDR2 SYGVKD. CDR3 residues: CAISESYAETYNSPLHF. CDR3 DNA sequence: TGTGCCATCAGTGAGTCGTATGCAGAGACTTATAATTCACCCCTCCACTTT.

This sequence joins TRBV19 and TRBJ1-6, with unresolved D. There are 15 residues in the CDR3. Germline V gene data show CDR1 as LNHDA and CDR2 as SQIVND (reference sequence). Trimming removed 7 bases from V and 6 bases from J, with 16 bases in between. As DNA, the CDR3 is TGTGCCAGTAATCCCTCAAAGATCGGTAATTCACCCCTCCACTTT. Encoded protein: CASNPSKIGNSPLHF.

J is TRBJ1-4 and V is TRBV30; a possible D gene is TRBD1 (6 bases). V gave up 3 bases and J gave up 8 bases, with 13 bases separating them. This CDR3 contains 13 residues. The V gene's germline CDR1 is GTSNPN and CDR2 SVGIG (reference sequence). The CDR3 region has the DNA TGTGCCTGGAGGGGACACCGACGGGAAAAACTGTTTTTT. It translates to CAWRGHRREKLFF.

The V gene is TRBV10-3, the J gene TRBJ2-7; D tentatively reads TRBD1 or TRBD2 (5 bases each). CDR1 is ENHRY, CDR2 SYGVKD, per germline. This CDR3 region has 13 residues. Deletions cut 2 bases from V and 6 bases from J, with 11 bases between. The CDR3: CAISEPPGTEQYF. The CDR3 DNA reads as TGTGCCATCAGTGAGCCACCAGGGACCGAGCAGTACTTC.

J is TRBJ2-1 and V is TRBV6-1, with TRBD1 matching 11 bases. Looked up from germline, CDR1 is MNHNS and CDR2 is SASEGT. This CDR3 region has 15 residues. V trimming: 2 bases; J trimming: 8 bases; junction bases outside the gene matches: 5. The CDR3 region is CASSEFRTGGDEQFF. CDR3 in DNA: TGTGCCAGCAGTGAATTCCGGACAGGGGGCGATGAGCAGTTCTTC.

The chain recombines TRBV28 with TRBJ2-1; 8 bases fit TRBD2. V gave up 5 bases and J gave up 0 bases; unmatched junction bases: 3. CDR1 MDHEN and CDR2 SYDVKM come from the germline V gene. The CDR3 runs 15 residues. CDR3: CASSIGTSSYNEQFF. As DNA, the CDR3 is TGTGCCAGCAGTATAGGGACTAGCTCCTACAATGAGCAGTTCTTC.

The chain joins TRBV19 to TRBJ1-5; TRBD1 aligns across 9 bases. J was trimmed by 6 bases and V by 1 base; bases with no gene match: 7. CDR1 is LNHDA, CDR2 SQIVND, per germline (reference sequence). The CDR3 extends over 16 amino acids. The CDR3 coding sequence is TGTGCCAGTAGTATAGCCGGGACAGGGTGGAGTCAGCCCCAGCATTTT. Protein product: CASSIAGTGWSQPQHF.

The V gene is TRBV6-6, the J gene TRBJ1-4, with no clear D. Trimming took 6 bases from V and 0 from J, leaving 11 bases between them. The CDR3 is 15 amino acids. Germline V gives CDR1 MNHNY, CDR2 SVGAGI (reference sequence). In DNA form, the CDR3 reads TGTGCCAGCAGCCATGACGCCACAACTAATGAAAAACTGTTTTTT. Translation: CASSHDATTNEKLFF.

The genes are TRBV5-1 and TRBJ2-5, with 10 bases that match TRBD2. The CDR3 runs to 15 residues. V lost 2 bases and J lost 5; bases outside the gene matches: 6. Per germline, CDR1 SGHRS and CDR2 YFSETQ. As DNA, the CDR3 is TGCGCCAGCAGCTTAGCGGGGGGGCCGGCCGAGACCCAGTACTTC. Translated, it gives CASSLAGGPAETQYF.

The chain has TRBV25-1 and TRBJ2-7, with D perhaps TRBD2 (7 bases). The CDR3 extends over 13 amino acids. V lost 8 bases and J lost 4, with 15 bases in between. Germline V CDR1 and CDR2: MGHDK, SYGVNS. The CDR3 loop reads CASRGGGPYEQYF. DNA for the CDR3: TGTGCCAGCCGGGGCGGGGGCCCTTACGAGCAGTACTTC.